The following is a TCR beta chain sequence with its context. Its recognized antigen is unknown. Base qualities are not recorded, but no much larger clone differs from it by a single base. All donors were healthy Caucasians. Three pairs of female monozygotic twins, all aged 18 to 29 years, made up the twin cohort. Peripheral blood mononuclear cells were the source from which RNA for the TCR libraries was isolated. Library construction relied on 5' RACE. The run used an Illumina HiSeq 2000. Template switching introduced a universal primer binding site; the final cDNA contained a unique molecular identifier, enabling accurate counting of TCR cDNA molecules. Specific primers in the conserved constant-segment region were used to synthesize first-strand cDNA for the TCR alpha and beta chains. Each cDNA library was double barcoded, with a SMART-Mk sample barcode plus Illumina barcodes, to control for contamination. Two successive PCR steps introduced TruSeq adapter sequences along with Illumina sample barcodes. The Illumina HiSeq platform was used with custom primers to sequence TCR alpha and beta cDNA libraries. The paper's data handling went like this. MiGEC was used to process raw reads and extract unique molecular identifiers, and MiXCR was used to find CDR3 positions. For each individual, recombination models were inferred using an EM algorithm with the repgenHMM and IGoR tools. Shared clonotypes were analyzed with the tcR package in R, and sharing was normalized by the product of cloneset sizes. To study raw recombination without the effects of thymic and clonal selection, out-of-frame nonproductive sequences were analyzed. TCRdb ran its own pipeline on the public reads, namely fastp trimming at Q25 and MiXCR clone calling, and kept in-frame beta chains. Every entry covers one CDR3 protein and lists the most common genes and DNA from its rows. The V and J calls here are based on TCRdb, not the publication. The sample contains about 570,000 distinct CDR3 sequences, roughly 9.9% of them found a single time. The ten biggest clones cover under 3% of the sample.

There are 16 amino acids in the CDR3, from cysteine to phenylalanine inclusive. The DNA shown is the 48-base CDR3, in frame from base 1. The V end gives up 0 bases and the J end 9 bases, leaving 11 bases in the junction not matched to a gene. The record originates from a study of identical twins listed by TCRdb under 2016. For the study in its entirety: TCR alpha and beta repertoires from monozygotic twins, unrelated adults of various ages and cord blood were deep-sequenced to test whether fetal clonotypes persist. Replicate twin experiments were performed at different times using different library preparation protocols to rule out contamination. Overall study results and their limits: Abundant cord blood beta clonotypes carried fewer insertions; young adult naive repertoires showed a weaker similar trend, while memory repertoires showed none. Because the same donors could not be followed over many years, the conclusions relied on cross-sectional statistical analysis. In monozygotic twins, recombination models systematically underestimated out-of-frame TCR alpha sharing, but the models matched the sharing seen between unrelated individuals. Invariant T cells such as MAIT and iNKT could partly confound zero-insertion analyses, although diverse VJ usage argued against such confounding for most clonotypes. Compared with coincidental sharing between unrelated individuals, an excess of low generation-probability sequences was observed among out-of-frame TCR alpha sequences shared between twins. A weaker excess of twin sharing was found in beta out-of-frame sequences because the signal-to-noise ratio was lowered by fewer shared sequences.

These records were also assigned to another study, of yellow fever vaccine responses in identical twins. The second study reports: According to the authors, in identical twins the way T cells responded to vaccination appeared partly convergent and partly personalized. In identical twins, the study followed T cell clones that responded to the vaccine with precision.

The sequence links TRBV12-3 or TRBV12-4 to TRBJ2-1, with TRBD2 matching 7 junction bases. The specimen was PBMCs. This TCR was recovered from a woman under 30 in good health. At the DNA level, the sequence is TGTGCCAGCAGTTTAGCGCCGACCAGCGGGACGGGTGAGCAGTTCTTC. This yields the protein CASSLAPTSGTGEQFF.